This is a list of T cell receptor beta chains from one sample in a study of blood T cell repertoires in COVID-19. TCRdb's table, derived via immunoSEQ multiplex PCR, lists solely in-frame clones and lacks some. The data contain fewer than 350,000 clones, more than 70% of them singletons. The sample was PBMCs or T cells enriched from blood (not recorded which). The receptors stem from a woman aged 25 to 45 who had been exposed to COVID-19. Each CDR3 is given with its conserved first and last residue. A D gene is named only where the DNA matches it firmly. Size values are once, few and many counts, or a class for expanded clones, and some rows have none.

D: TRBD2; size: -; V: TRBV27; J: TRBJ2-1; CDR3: CASSPLAGGRDEQFF; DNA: TGTGCCAGCAGTCCCTTAGCGGGAGGTAGGGATGAGCAGTTCTTC
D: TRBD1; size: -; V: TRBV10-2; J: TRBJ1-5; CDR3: CASAGGSGQPQHF; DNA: TGCGCCAGTGCAGGGGGCTCGGGTCAGCCCCAGCATTTT
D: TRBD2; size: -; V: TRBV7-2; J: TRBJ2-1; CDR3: CASSFLAGGGLEQFF; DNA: TGTGCCAGCAGCTTCCTAGCGGGAGGGGGGTTGGAGCAGTTCTTC
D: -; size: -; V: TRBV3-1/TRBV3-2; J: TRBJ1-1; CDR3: CASSQKTLSFGGYEAFF; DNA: TGTGCCAGCAGCCAAAAAACTTTGTCGTTTGGAGGTTATGAAGCTTTCTTT
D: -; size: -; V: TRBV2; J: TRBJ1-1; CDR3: CASRQVSTEAFF; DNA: TGTGCCAGCAGACAGGTATCTACTGAAGCTTTCTTT
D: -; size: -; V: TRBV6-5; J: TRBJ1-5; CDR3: CASSPGSLSGQPQHF; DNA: TGTGCCAGCAGTCCCGGCAGTCTTTCGGGGCAGCCCCAGCATTTT
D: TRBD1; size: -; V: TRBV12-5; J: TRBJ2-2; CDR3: CASGLVQGVHGELFF; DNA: TGTGCTAGTGGTTTGGTACAGGGGGTCCACGGGGAGCTGTTTTTT
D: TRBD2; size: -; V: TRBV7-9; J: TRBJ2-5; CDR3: CASSRNLQGLAGGRETQYF; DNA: TGTGCCAGCAGCCGCAACCTTCAGGGACTAGCGGGAGGTAGGGAGACCCAGTACTTC
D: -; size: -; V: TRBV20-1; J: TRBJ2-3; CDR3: CSASKSGITDTQYF; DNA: TGCAGTGCTAGTAAATCGGGAATCACAGATACGCAGTATTTT
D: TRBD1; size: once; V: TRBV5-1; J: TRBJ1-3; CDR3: CASSQGTGDGNTIYF; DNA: TGCGCCAGCAGCCAGGGGACAGGGGACGGAAACACCATATATTTT
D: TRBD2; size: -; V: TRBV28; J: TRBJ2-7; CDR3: CASSSRTSGSTSIYEQYF; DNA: TGTGCCAGCAGTTCGCGAACTAGCGGGAGCACGTCCATATACGAGCAGTACTTC
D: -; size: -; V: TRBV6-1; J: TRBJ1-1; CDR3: CASSEAWRTEAFF; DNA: TGTGCCAGCAGTGAAGCTTGGAGGACTGAAGCTTTCTTT
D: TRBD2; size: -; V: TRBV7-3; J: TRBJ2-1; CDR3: CASSLSTSGRYEQFF; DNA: TGTGCCAGCAGCTTATCGACTAGCGGGAGGTATGAGCAGTTCTTC
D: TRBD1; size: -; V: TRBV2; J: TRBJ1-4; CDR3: CASDAGTGISHNEKLFF; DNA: TGTGCCAGCGATGCCGGGACAGGGATATCTCATAATGAAAAACTGTTTTTT
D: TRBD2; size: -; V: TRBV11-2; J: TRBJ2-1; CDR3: CASSLVWGGSNEQFF; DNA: TGTGCCAGCAGCTTAGTCTGGGGGGGGTCCAATGAGCAGTTCTTC
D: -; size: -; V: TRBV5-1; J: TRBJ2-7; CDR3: CASSLGVRPDEQYF; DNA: TGCGCCAGCAGCTTGGGGGTCAGGCCCGACGAGCAGTACTTC